The clone carrying this TCR beta chain was seen more than once but under ten times. Its target is not known. From the 5' RACE reads, TCRdb called clonotypes with MiXCR, one entry per CDR3 protein. The sample holds some 85,000 distinct CDR3 sequences; about 9% are singletons and the top ten take approximately 29%. Looked up from germline, CDR1 is SEHNR and CDR2 is FQNEAQ (reference sequence). V shed 5 bases and J 8 bases; nucleotides not matched to a gene: 12. The length of the CDR3 is 17 residues. The data derive from a study of CD8 T cells in ankylosing spondylitis. Overall study results and limits: Ankylosing spondylitis blood seemed to carry a telltale TCR beta motif made of under ten highly homologous variants.

J is TRBJ1-4 and V is TRBV7-9, with 12 bases identical to TRBD1. The sequenced sample consisted of blood, either unsorted or a sorted T cell fraction (not recorded which). The sequence was collected from a male donor with ankylosing spondylitis. The CDR3 sequence: CASSAPGQGAQREKLFF. CDR3 in DNA: TGTGCCAGCAGCGCCCCGGGACAGGGGGCTCAGAGGGAAAAACTGTTTTTT.